These 11 T cell receptor beta chains were sequenced from one sample in a study of T cell responses to AZD1222 COVID-19 vaccine. Libraries were prepared by immunoSEQ multiplex PCR; TCRdb keeps only in-frame clonotypes and omits some of them. The sample has more than 95,000 clones, roughly nine tenths seen once. This sample comprised peripheral blood, obtained on day 0 of AZD1222 vaccination. All receptors come from an adult in good health.

The chain uses TRBV7-2 and TRBJ1-2, with D possibly matching TRBD1 (6 bases). V gave up 5 bases and J gave up 4 bases, with 11 bases separating them. Germline V gene sequence: CDR1 SGHTA, CDR2 FQGNSA. The CDR3 has 13 residues. CDR3 nucleotides: TGTGCCAGCAGCCCCGGACAGCTCTATGGCTACACCTTC. Translating gives CASSPGQLYGYTF. Drawing the rest from reference TRBV7-2 and TRBJ1-2, the complete variable domain is GAGVSQSPSNKVTEKGKDVELRCDPISGHTALYWYRQSLGQGLEFLIYFQGNSAPDKSGLPSDRFSAERTGGSVSTLTIQRTQQEDSAVYLCASSPGQLYGYTFGSGTRLTVV.

The V and J genes are TRBV6-5 and TRBJ1-2, with D hard to call. The V end was cut by 8 bases, the J end by 4 bases, with 17 bases between. The CDR3 covers 14 residues. Germline lookup yields CDR1 MNHEY and CDR2 SVGAGI. The CDR3 region has the DNA TGTGCCAGCCAAACTCCGGGCACGACCTATGGCTACACCTTC. The encoded protein is CASQTPGTTYGYTF.

V usage is TRBV9 and J usage is TRBJ2-1; the match to TRBD2 covers 8 bases. In germline, CDR1 is SGDLS, CDR2 YYNGEE. The CDR3 length is 15 residues. V lost 3 bases and J lost 0; bases outside the gene matches: 2. CDR3 in amino acids: CASSGGTSSYNEQFF. For the CDR3, the DNA is TGTGCCAGCAGCGGCGGGACTAGCTCCTACAATGAGCAGTTCTTC.

The chain couples TRBV6-5 to TRBJ2-7; maybe TRBD1 (6 bases). The germline gives CDR1 MNHEY, CDR2 SVGAGI. Trimming pared 6 bases from V and 4 bases from J, leaving 19 bases between. The CDR3 totals 15 residues. The CDR3 is CASRRPTAGEYEQYF. The CDR3 DNA follows: TGTGCCAGCAGACGCCCCACGGCAGGGGAGTACGAGCAGTACTTC.

The J gene is TRBJ2-2, the V gene TRBV7-9, with D unclear. Trimming left V 5 bases short and J 0 bases short, with 16 bases between. The CDR3 contains 17 residues. Germline CDR1 reads SEHNR; CDR2 reads FQNEAQ (reference sequence). The CDR3: CASSQNRNPTNTGELFF. In DNA, the CDR3 is TGTGCCAGCAGCCAAAACCGGAACCCAACGAACACCGGGGAGCTGTTTTTT.

The chain links TRBV4-3 to TRBJ2-2; TRBD2 aligns across 11 bases. The trim removed 0 bases at V and 3 bases at J, leaving 6 bases unmatched. Germline values: CDR1 LGHNA, CDR2 YSLEER. This CDR3 has 18 residues. The CDR3 loop is CASSQETLAGAYTGELFF. The CDR3 region has the DNA TGCGCCAGCAGCCAAGAGACACTAGCGGGAGCTTACACCGGGGAGCTGTTTTTT.

The rearrangement links TRBV10-3 to TRBJ2-7, with D possibly called TRBD1 or TRBD2 (6 bases each). Germline V CDR1 and CDR2: ENHRY, SYGVKD. Deletions cut 2 bases from V and 5 bases from J, with 10 bases between. The CDR3 extends over 13 amino acids. The CDR3 spells CAISEGGTNEQYF. CDR3 bases: TGTGCCATCAGTGAGGGGGGGACAAACGAGCAGTACTTC.

This chain connects TRBV14 to TRBJ2-7; 10 bases fit TRBD2. Per germline, CDR1 SGHDN and CDR2 FVKESK. This CDR3 is 14 amino acids long. J was trimmed by 3 bases and V by 6 bases; bases with no gene match: 5. CDR3 sequence reads: CASRLSGGVYEQYF. The CDR3 DNA reads TGTGCCAGCAGACTGAGCGGGGGGGTCTACGAGCAGTACTTC.

The sample holds a few counts of this clone. The V gene is TRBV12-5, the J gene TRBJ2-5; D is perhaps TRBD1 (6 bases). From germline, CDR1 is LGHNT and CDR2 FRNRAP. V was clipped by 0 bases and J by 1 base, with 15 bases between them. The CDR3 loop spans 17 amino acids. CDR3 sequence reads: CASGLVTGTPLQETQYF. The DNA for the CDR3 is TGTGCTAGTGGTTTGGTTACAGGGACCCCTCTCCAAGAGACCCAGTACTTC.

The chain links TRBV18 to TRBJ2-3, with 7 positions matching TRBD1. V dropped 6 bases and J dropped 6; count of bases not matched to a gene: 6. The CDR3 totals 13 residues. CDR1 is KGHSH, CDR2 LQKENI, per germline. The CDR3 nucleotides are TGTGCCAGCTCTACAGGACAGGATGATACGCAGTATTTT. Protein sequence: CASSTGQDDTQYF.

J is TRBJ1-3 and V is TRBV18; 9 bases map to TRBD1. Germline loops: CDR1 KGHSH, CDR2 LQKENI. After removal of 5 bases from V and 5 bases from J, the junction contained 4 bases not matched to a gene. The CDR3 has 14 residues. CDR3 sequence: CASSSTGGRNTIYF. The CDR3 DNA follows: TGTGCCAGCTCATCGACAGGGGGGAGAAACACCATATATTTT.